These 8 T cell receptor beta chains were all obtained from the same sample, sequenced in a study of blood T cell repertoires in COVID-19. Profiling relied on immunoSEQ multiplex PCR, and the TCRdb table lists in-frame clones only, not all of them. The sample has a few hundred thousand clones; more than 80% are singletons. The sample consisted of PBMCs or T cells enriched from blood (not recorded which). All receptors derive from a man in his forties who had recovered from COVID-19.

The chain is built from TRBV18 and TRBJ1-1, with 8 bases matching TRBD1. Unmatched junction bases numbered 4, after V lost 2 bases and J lost 5 bases. CDR1 is KGHSH, CDR2 LQKENI, per germline. The CDR3 is 14 amino acids. In DNA, the CDR3 is TGTGCCAGCTCACCAGGGACAGGTTTAACTGAAGCTTTCTTT. It encodes CASSPGTGLTEAFF.

The V call is TRBV7-9, the J call TRBJ2-3, with a weak D call TRBD1 (6 bases). This CDR3 is built from 12 residues. With 5 bases removed from V and 7 bases from J, the gap between germline ends came to 10 bases. Germline V gene data show CDR1 as SEHNR and CDR2 as FQNEAQ (reference sequence). CDR3 coding DNA: TGTGCCAGCAGCGACCAGGGGCATACGCAGTATTTT. Protein sequence: CASSDQGHTQYF.

The V call is TRBV29-1, the J call TRBJ1-4; 7 nucleotides agree with TRBD1. The germline V gene has CDR1 SQVTM and CDR2 ANQGSEA. This CDR3 is 16 amino acids long. V was pared by 5 bases and J by 2 bases, with 11 bases of the junction left unmatched. The CDR3 DNA is TGCAGCGTTCGACAGGGATCCCCAGGGACTAATGAAAAACTGTTTTTT. Amino acid sequence: CSVRQGSPGTNEKLFF.

A few counts support this clone. The CDR3: CAWSPSMNTEAFF. CDR3 sequence (DNA): TGTGCCTGGAGTCCAAGCATGAACACTGAAGCTTTCTTT. The J gene is TRBJ1-1, the V gene TRBV30, with no clear D. CDR1 is GTSNPN and CDR2 is SVGIG in the germline V gene (reference sequence). Trimming removed 2 bases from V and 0 bases from J, with 7 bases in between. The CDR3 spans 13 residues.

V usage is TRBV15 and J usage is TRBJ2-1; perhaps TRBD1 as D (7 bases). Germline V gene lookup returns CDR1 LNHNV and CDR2 YYDKDF (reference sequence). Trimming shortened V by 4 bases and J by 1 base, and 14 bases separated the two germline ends. This CDR3 is 16 amino acids long. The CDR3 DNA reads as TGTGCCACCAGCACCGAGGGGGCGGGGTCCTACAATGAGCAGTTCTTC. It encodes CATSTEGAGSYNEQFF.

The chain uses TRBV11-2 and TRBJ2-2; 14 bases agree with TRBD2. Germline CDR1 reads SGHAT; CDR2 reads FQNNGV. The V and J ends lost 5 bases and 8 bases, in that order; junction bases with no gene match: 4. The CDR3 loop spans 15 amino acids. In DNA, the CDR3 is TGTGCCAGCAGCCCTCGGACTAGCGGGAGGGGGGAGCTGTTTTTT. Its translation: CASSPRTSGRGELFF. Together with reference TRBV11-2 and TRBJ2-2, the CDR3 gives the full variable domain: EAGVAQSPRYKIIEKRQSVAFWCNPISGHATLYWYQQILGQGPKLLIQFQNNGVVDDSQLPKDRFSAERLKGVDSTLKIQPAKLEDSAVYLCASSPRTSGRGELFFGEGSRLTVL.

The rearrangement uses TRBV15 and TRBJ2-7; 9 bases are shared with TRBD2. The CDR3 spans 13 residues. CDR1 and CDR2 (germline): LNHNV, YYDKDF (reference sequence). With V trimmed by 8 bases and J by 3 bases, 5 bases remained unmatched. CDR3 region: CATSAGGYYEQYF. The CDR3 DNA follows: TGTGCCACCTCGGCGGGAGGGTACTACGAGCAGTACTTC.

This chain links TRBV5-1 with TRBJ2-7, with D possibly being TRBD1 (5 bases). CDR3 length: 15 amino acids. Germline-derived CDR1 and CDR2 are SGHRS and YFSETQ. Trimming removed 0 bases from V and 5 bases from J, with 15 bases in between. The CDR3 coding sequence is TGCGCCAGCAGCTTGGGGCAGGGTTATTTCGACGAGCAGTACTTC. Amino acid sequence: CASSLGQGYFDEQYF. The full variable domain, in which reference TRBV5-1 and TRBJ2-7 provide the parts outside the CDR3, is KAGVTQTPRYLIKTRGQQVTLSCSPISGHRSVSWYQQTPGQGLQFLFEYFSETQRNKGNFPGRFSGRQFSNSRSEMNVSTLELGDSALYLCASSLGQGYFDEQYFGPGTRLTVT.